This T cell receptor beta chain derives from a study of cytomegalovirus exposure and HLA in healthy donors. General study results and limits: It was taken for granted in presence/absence analyses that sequencing depth across donors was roughly uniform.

CDR3 size: 15 residues. Trimming pared 0 bases from V and 4 bases from J, leaving 10 bases between. CDR1 SGHTA and CDR2 FQGNSA come from the germline V gene. PCR involved 60 Vbeta and 13 Jbeta primers. In the study's own analysis: A later analysis counted 65 million to 95 million unique TCR beta chains, about 10 million shared. Only in-frame clones appear in the TCRdb table, and some are missing; sequencing was by immunoSEQ multiplex PCR. From that table come the V and J calls and clone size; the DNA was used to work out D and trimming. Here the sample spans approximately 110,000 clones, 73% being singletons. Concerning this clone itself: Its specificity is unknown.

The chain joins TRBV7-2 to TRBJ2-1; perhaps TRBD2 as D (6 bases). This TCR derives from a man in his 60s in good health and CMV-seropositive. Sequenced material: PBMCs. The CDR3 spells CASSLAAGPYNEQFF. The DNA for the CDR3 is TGTGCCAGCAGCTTAGCAGCGGGCCCATACAATGAGCAGTTCTTC.